This T cell receptor beta chain was sequenced for a study of CD8 T cells in Susac syndrome. Looking at the study overall: Sequenced Susac syndrome patients included roughly six with clinically active disease and roughly eight in remission.

Random hexamers primed reverse transcription of about 0.5 to 1 ug RNA. Multiplex immunoSEQ PCR targeted 54 Vbeta and 13 Jbeta TCR beta segments. TCRdb analysed the immunoSEQ multiplex PCR reads with MiXCR anew, one entry per CDR3 protein. The sample has 140,000 to 150,000 distinct CDR3 sequences, more than 90% seen once; the top ten hold approximately 0.08%. The ends were cut back, 6 bases at V and 2 bases at J, with 11 bases in the middle. This CDR3 spans 14 amino acids. Germline V gene lookup returns CDR1 MNHNS and CDR2 SASEGT. This chain joins TRBV6-1 and TRBJ1-3; D not resolved. Specimen: CD4+ T cells from PBMCs. The TCR originated in a human donor with Susac syndrome. The CDR3 is CASSGRVPGNTIYF. The CDR3 DNA sequence: TGTGCCAGCAGCGGACGGGTTCCTGGAAACACCATATATTTT.